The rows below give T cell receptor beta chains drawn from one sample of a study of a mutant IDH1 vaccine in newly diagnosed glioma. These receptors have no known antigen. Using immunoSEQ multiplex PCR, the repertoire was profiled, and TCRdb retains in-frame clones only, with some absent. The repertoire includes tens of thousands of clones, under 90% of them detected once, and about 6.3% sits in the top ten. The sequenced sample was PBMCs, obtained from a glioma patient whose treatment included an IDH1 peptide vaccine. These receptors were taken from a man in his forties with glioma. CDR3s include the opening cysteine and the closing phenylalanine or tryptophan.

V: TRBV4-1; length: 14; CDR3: CASSQDPGPLGYTF
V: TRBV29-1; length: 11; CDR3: CSVPLRGTQYF
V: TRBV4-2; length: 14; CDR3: CASSPQGHKEKLFF
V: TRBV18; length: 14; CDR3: CASSPPVVAFGYTF
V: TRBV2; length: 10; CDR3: CASRGEKLFF
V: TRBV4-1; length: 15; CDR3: CASSQAQGAGQPQHF
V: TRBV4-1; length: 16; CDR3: CASSQGSPSSGNTIYF
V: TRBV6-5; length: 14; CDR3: CASSYALGSYEQYF
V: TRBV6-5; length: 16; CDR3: CASSYYPTGRNYEQYF
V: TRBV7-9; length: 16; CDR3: CASSLAVGGDTDTQYF
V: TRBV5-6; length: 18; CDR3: CASSLGLSIGLMNTEAFF
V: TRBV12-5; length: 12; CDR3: CAPRTEEETQYF
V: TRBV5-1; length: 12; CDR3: CASSVTSDEQYF
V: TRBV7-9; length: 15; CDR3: CASSLLGSETEKLFF
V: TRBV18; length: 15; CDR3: CASSPPSGDKNIQYF
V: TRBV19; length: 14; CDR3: CASSKPVSGNTIYF
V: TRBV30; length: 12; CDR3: CASSRGSEKLFF
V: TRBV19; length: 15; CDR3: CATKEGGQGANEQFF
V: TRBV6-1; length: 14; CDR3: CASTPRGVSTEAFF
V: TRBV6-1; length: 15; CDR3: CASSEAGEIYNEQFF
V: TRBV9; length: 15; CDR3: CASSVDQGGTDTQYF
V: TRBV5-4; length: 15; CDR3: CASSLAFGVNYGYTF
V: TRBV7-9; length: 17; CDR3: CASSRGQGTSRNTEAFF
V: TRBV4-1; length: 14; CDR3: CASSQQTGGGTQYF
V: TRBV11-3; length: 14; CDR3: CASSLREGDTEAFF
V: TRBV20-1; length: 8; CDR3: CSANGHTF
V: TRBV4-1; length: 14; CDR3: CASSQEGSYSGYTF
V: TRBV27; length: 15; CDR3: CASSLSSQGWEKLFF
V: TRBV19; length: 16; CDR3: CASSTRPGVGTGELFF
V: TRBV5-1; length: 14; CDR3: CASSLEGQTYGYTF
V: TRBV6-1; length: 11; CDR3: CASTLTDTQYF
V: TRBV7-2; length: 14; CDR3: CASSLYRRVSKQYF